A single T cell receptor beta chain is shown here with its context. Primers for the PCR totalled 60 Vbeta and 13 Jbeta. The assay was immunoSEQ multiplex PCR, and TCRdb's table has in-frame clones only and misses some. The table includes some 200,000 clones, more than 80% detected once. Germline V gene sequence: CDR1 LGHNA, CDR2 YNFKEQ. The CDR3 spans 15 residues. Trimming removed 3 bases at V and 3 bases at J, with 14 bases between. The sample belongs to a study of cytomegalovirus exposure and HLA in healthy donors. Sample: PBMCs. This TCR was sampled from a woman in her forties or fifties in good health and CMV-seropositive. The J gene is TRBJ1-1, the V gene TRBV4-2, with D maybe TRBD1 (5 bases). The DNA of the CDR3 is TGTGCCAGCAGCCACGGCAGGGCGACCGACACTGAAGCTTTCTTT. It is translated as CASSHGRATDTEAFF.